This record concerns one TCR beta chain sequence. The antigen this receptor binds is unknown. Per-nucleotide qualities are absent, and no much larger clonotype sits a single base away. The same CDR3 also results from other DNA sequences found in this sample. No immune events, such as infections, were documented for the healthy donors during the collection period. Time-dependent variance in a beta-binomial model of T-cell clone differential abundance was calibrated using healthy-donor blood repertoires as a training cohort. The training cohort was composed of 10 or so healthy donors, 3 female and 7 male. On average the donors were about 45 years old, and their ages spanned 29 to 64 years. Obtained from a commercial supplier, whole blood was collected from each healthy donor at three time points set 2 to 3 weeks apart. For immunosequencing, genomic DNA was extracted from unsorted whole blood. TCRbeta CDR3 regions were profiled with the immunoSEQ Assay using bias-controlled multiplex PCR amplification of genomic DNA. Per the authors' processing: To quantify the absolute abundance of each unique TCRbeta CDR3 region, the sequences were collapsed and filtered. Differential abundance was tested with two models: a binomial (Fisher-equivalent) model and a beta-binomial model that adds time-dependent variance fitted from healthy donors. Any clone with fewer than 5 combined templates was excluded, and a clone was called differentially abundant if its Benjamini-Hochberg FDR was below 0.01. In the beta-binomial model, variance was expressed as a function of the total template count across the two samples, in the form v = (b*log(k)+a)^2. The table was pulled from immuneACCESS by TCRdb, which kept in-frame rearrangements only. Such tables lose some clones; where checked, under half of the loss comes from unresolved V genes, and the rest has no known cause. For V, J and clone size, that table is used; D and trimming come from the DNA. This sample is represented by 81,000 or so clones; roughly 84% of them were singletons. The ten largest clones capture roughly 21% of the sample.

Germline trimming: 1 base from V, 4 bases from J; junction bases outside gene matches: 6. From the germline V gene, CDR1 is SGHTA and CDR2 is FQGNSA. Its CDR3 holds 17 amino acids, cysteine through phenylalanine. Only the CDR3 region is kept as DNA, spanning 51 bases read in frame from base 1. These data come from a study of identifying expanded T cells in peripheral blood (dated by TCRdb to the late 2010s). Background for the entire study: Four technical replicates, made by sequencing separate aliquots from the same pool of genomic DNA, were compared pairwise.

The full study reports these points: Between technical replicates the binomial model flagged roughly 1.2 differentially abundant clones, whereas over roughly two weeks the binomial model flagged about 15 and over about four weeks 19 to 20. It was expected by the authors that biological variance in healthy repertoires might increase further over much longer intervals, such as months to years. For all healthy donors, the variance in clone template counts between approximately two-week samples rose significantly as total template count increased. Across all healthy-donor time intervals, the beta-binomial model significantly lowered both the number of clones called differentially abundant and the false-positive rate.

This sequence uses TRBV7-2 and TRBJ2-1; 11 central nucleotides agree with TRBD2. Sequences were obtained from blood. This receptor was obtained from a person aged 18 to 70 in good health. The nucleotides are TGTGCCAGCAGCTTAGTGAGGCTAGCGGGAGGATACAATGAGCAGTTCTTC. Its product reads: CASSLVRLAGGYNEQFF.